Presented here are 26 T cell receptor beta chains from one specimen sequenced in a study of Ad26.COV2.S vaccination and SARS-CoV-2 variants. The data were produced by immunoSEQ multiplex PCR, yet TCRdb's version contains in-frame clones alone and is incomplete. The data contain roughly 680,000 clones, 80% to 90% of them singletons. Treatment given: over 15 received Ad26.COV2.S at low or high dose, single or two shots; about 5 received placebo; per-sample allocation not given. Sampling occurred on day 63 after the first vaccine or placebo injection. Source: peripheral blood, taken in a trial of Ad26.COV2.S vaccine versus placebo. Receptors were obtained from a person aged 18 to 65 who received the Ad26.COV2.S COVID-19 vaccine or a placebo.

As for this clone: Other DNA sequences in the sample encode the same CDR3. The gene calls are TRBV9 and TRBJ2-2; weak D call: TRBD2 (5 bases). The V end lost 2 bases, the J end lost 0 bases, and 8 bases lay between the germline ends. The CDR3 is 15 amino acids. Germline CDR1 reads SGDLS; CDR2 reads YYNGEE. The CDR3 bases are TGTGCCAGCAGCGTTTCCGGGACGAACACCGGGGAGCTGTTTTTT. Protein product: CASSVSGTNTGELFF.

This clone was seen a single time. This rearrangement joins TRBV11-2 to TRBJ2-7, with 13 bases that match TRBD2. V gave up 5 bases and J gave up 0 bases; unmatched junction bases: 10. Germline assignment: CDR1 SGHAT and CDR2 FQNNGV. The CDR3 loop spans 18 amino acids. CDR3 coding DNA: TGTGCCAGCAGCCCACGACTAGCGGGAGGCCGGAGCTCCTACGAGCAGTACTTC. Translated, it gives CASSPRLAGGRSSYEQYF.

The genes are TRBV6-5 and TRBJ1-4; D gene ambiguous. Germline V gene data show CDR1 as MNHEY and CDR2 as SVGAGI. Trimming removed 4 bases at V and 6 bases at J, with 15 bases between. The CDR3 extends over 15 amino acids. In DNA, the CDR3 is TGTGCCAGCAGTTCCCAGTGGGCGTCCCATGAAAAACTGTTTTTT. It encodes CASSSQWASHEKLFF.

The table lists this clone with a few counts. V and J are TRBV7-8 and TRBJ1-6, with no clear D. CDR1 is SGHVS, CDR2 FQNEAQ, per germline. This CDR3 is built from 11 residues. V lost 4 bases, J lost 8 bases, and 3 bases lay in between. The CDR3 sequence: CASSSDSPLHF. The CDR3 nucleotides are TGTGCCAGCAGCTCGGATTCACCCCTCCACTTT. Full variable domain (missing parts from reference TRBV7-8 and TRBJ1-6): GAGVSQSPRYKVAKRGQDVALRCDPISGHVSLFWYQQALGQGPEFLTYFQNEAQLDKSGLPSDRFFAERPEGSVSTLKIQRTQQEDSAVYLCASSSDSPLHFGNGTRLTVT.

The V gene is TRBV5-1, the J gene TRBJ2-1; a weak D match, TRBD2 (6 bases). V was clipped by 1 base and J by 3 bases, with 14 bases between them. The CDR3 is 16 residues long. The germline V gene encodes CDR1 SGHRS and CDR2 YFSETQ. CDR3 in DNA: TGCGCCAGCAGCTTGACGCCGGGAGTGGGCTACAATGAGCAGTTCTTC. Translated: CASSLTPGVGYNEQFF. The whole variable domain, filled in from reference TRBV5-1 and TRBJ2-1, reads KAGVTQTPRYLIKTRGQQVTLSCSPISGHRSVSWYQQTPGQGLQFLFEYFSETQRNKGNFPGRFSGRQFSNSRSEMNVSTLELGDSALYLCASSLTPGVGYNEQFFGPGTRLTVL.

The chain recombines TRBV18 with TRBJ1-1, with a weak D call TRBD1 (5 bases). Looked up from germline, CDR1 is KGHSH and CDR2 is LQKENI. The CDR3 sequence is 14 residues long. The V end lost 0 bases, the J end lost 6 bases, and 11 bases lay between the germline ends. The CDR3, as DNA: TGTGCCAGCTCACCACCGGAGGGGCGGGCTGAAGCTTTCTTT. Translated: CASSPPEGRAEAFF.

The chain recombines TRBV10-2 with TRBJ1-2; TRBD1 agrees at 7 bases. The V segment lost 0 bases and the J segment 3 bases; nucleotides outside the gene matches: 10. The CDR3 covers 17 residues. Germline V CDR1 and CDR2: WSHSY, SAAADI. Here the CDR3 reads CASSESLNPDRYYGYTF. CDR3 DNA: TGCGCCAGCAGTGAGTCCCTCAACCCGGACAGGTACTATGGCTACACCTTC.

The chain is built from TRBV24-1 and TRBJ2-1; TRBD1 matches 8 bases. The CDR3 contains 15 residues. The germline gives CDR1 KGHDR, CDR2 SFDVKD. V lost 7 bases to trimming and J lost 4 bases; unmatched junction nucleotides: 8. The DNA of the CDR3 is TGTGCCACCAGAGCCGGGACAGGTTTTTACAATGAGCAGTTCTTC. Amino acids: CATRAGTGFYNEQFF.

The table lists this clone with a few counts. This sequence joins TRBV3-1 (or the pseudogene TRBV3-2) and TRBJ2-7, with D possibly matching TRBD2 (6 bases). The CDR3 runs 15 residues. The ends were cut back, 4 bases at V and 4 bases at J, with 17 bases in the middle. Germline V gene data show CDR1 as LGHDT and CDR2 as YNNKEL (reference sequence). The CDR3 spells CASSPREYVLYEQYF. The CDR3, as DNA: TGTGCCAGCAGCCCTCGGGAGTACGTCCTTTACGAGCAGTACTTC.

This clone turned up a few times. CDR3 protein: CASSRRSSGAADTQYF. In DNA, the CDR3 is TGTGCCAGCAGCCGCCGTTCTAGCGGGGCCGCAGATACGCAGTATTTT. V is TRBV7-9 and J is TRBJ2-3; 9 nucleotides match TRBD2. With 5 bases clipped from V and 4 bases from J, the junction kept 10 bases outside the gene matches. There are 16 residues in the CDR3. Germline CDR1 is SEHNR and CDR2 is FQNEAQ (reference sequence).

V gene TRBV4-3 combines with J gene TRBJ2-5, with TRBD2 identical over 9 bases. The V gene end was trimmed by 1 base and the J gene end by 3 bases; junction bases not matched to a gene: 3. CDR1 is LGHNA and CDR2 is YSLEER in the germline V gene. The CDR3 sequence is 15 residues long. CDR3 in amino acids: CASSQASGVEETQYF. In DNA, the CDR3 is TGCGCCAGCAGCCAAGCTAGCGGGGTAGAAGAGACCCAGTACTTC.

With respect to this clone: The identical CDR3 is also encoded by other nucleotide sequences in the sample. The chain recombines TRBV5-6 with TRBJ2-7; D is uncertain. Germline CDR1 reads SGHDT; CDR2 reads YYEEEE. The ends were cut back, 0 bases at V and 7 bases at J, with 5 bases in the middle. The CDR3 runs 11 residues. Written as DNA, the CDR3 is TGTGCCAGCAGCTTGGGGGGAGAGCAGTACTTC. Protein product: CASSLGGEQYF.

V is TRBV4-2 and J is TRBJ2-7; 7 bases are shared with TRBD1. This CDR3 is 15 amino acids long. The V and J ends lost 1 base and 4 bases, in that order; junction bases with no gene match: 7. Looked up from germline, CDR1 is LGHNA and CDR2 is YNFKEQ. Here the CDR3 DNA reads TGTGCCAGCAGCCAAGCTAGGGGGCAAGGATACGAGCAGTACTTC. It translates to CASSQARGQGYEQYF.

Turning to this clone: This same CDR3 is encoded by further DNA sequences in the sample. The V gene is TRBV19, the J gene TRBJ1-5; a weak D match, TRBD1 (5 bases). Germline V gene sequence: CDR1 LNHDA, CDR2 SQIVND (reference sequence). Trimming stripped 3 bases from V and 2 bases from J, with 5 bases between. CDR3 length equals 13 residues. Here the CDR3 reads CASSIRGNQPQHF. Written as DNA, the CDR3 is TGTGCCAGTAGTATCAGGGGCAATCAGCCCCAGCATTTT.

This clone was found many times. The chain uses TRBV6-2 or TRBV6-3 and TRBJ2-6, with D unresolved. Germline V gene sequence: CDR1 MNHEY, CDR2 SVGEGT. The V end lost 6 bases, the J end lost 1 base, and 13 bases lay between the germline ends. This CDR3 has 16 residues. The DNA of the CDR3 is TGTGCCAGCAGCCAAGGTTTCGGTTCTGGGGCCAACGTCCTGACTTTC. Translation: CASSQGFGSGANVLTF.

The chain uses TRBV7-9 and TRBJ2-7; TRBD2 is a possible D gene (5 bases). V was cut by 1 base and J by 0 bases, with 13 bases left in between. CDR1 is SEHNR and CDR2 is FQNEAQ in the germline V gene (reference sequence). The CDR3 has 16 amino acids. CDR3 sequence reads: CASSLDIGVSSYEQYF. The CDR3 DNA follows: TGTGCCAGCAGCTTAGATATCGGGGTGAGCTCCTACGAGCAGTACTTC.

This clone has more than one count but fewer than ten. The V and J genes are TRBV20-1 and TRBJ2-7, with D tentatively TRBD1 (6 bases). V lost 3 bases and J 4 bases, leaving 19 bases between the germline ends. The CDR3 is made up of 15 amino acids. Per the germline V gene, CDR1 is DFQATT and CDR2 is SNEGSKA (reference sequence). CDR3 coding DNA: TGCAGTGCTAGTTCCCCGACGAACAGGGCTTACGAGCAGTACTTC. It yields the protein CSASSPTNRAYEQYF.

The chain combines TRBV6-5 with TRBJ1-2; 7 nucleotides agree with TRBD1. Germline CDR1 and CDR2: MNHEY and SVGAGI. With 5 bases clipped from V and 3 bases from J, the junction kept 9 bases outside the gene matches. The CDR3 is 15 amino acids. The CDR3 DNA follows: TGTGCCAGCAGTCTGGGAACCACAGGGGACTATGGCTACACCTTC. It specifies CASSLGTTGDYGYTF.

Written as DNA, the CDR3 is TGTGCCAGCAGACGCGACAGGGGTGGCTACACCTTC. Amino acid sequence: CASRRDRGGYTF. The chain couples TRBV12-3 or TRBV12-4 to TRBJ1-2; 8 bases line up with TRBD1. The trim removed 6 bases at V and 7 bases at J, leaving 4 bases unmatched. This CDR3 is built from 12 residues.

The table lists this clone with many counts. J is TRBJ2-7 and V is TRBV6-5, with D possibly TRBD1 on 5 matching bases. CDR3 length: 13 amino acids. V dropped 9 bases and J dropped 5 bases, with 17 bases sitting between them. CDR1 MNHEY and CDR2 SVGAGI come from the germline V gene. The CDR3 region has the DNA TGTGCCAGAGCGCAGGCAGGGTCCCACGAGCAGTACTTC. Translated, it gives CARAQAGSHEQYF.

The gene calls are TRBV5-4 and TRBJ2-7; maybe TRBD2 (6 bases). Trimming removed 1 base at V and 0 bases at J, with 8 bases between. This CDR3 region has 14 residues. Germline V lookup: CDR1 SGHNT, CDR2 YYREEE (reference sequence). CDR3 protein: CASSLPGLSYEQYF. CDR3 in DNA: TGTGCCAGCAGCTTGCCGGGACTCTCCTACGAGCAGTACTTC.

The gene calls are TRBV30 and TRBJ1-1; 8 nucleotides line up with TRBD1. With 0 bases clipped from V and 5 bases from J, the junction kept 11 bases outside the gene matches. The CDR3 contains 16 residues. Germline-derived CDR1 and CDR2 are GTSNPN and SVGIG (reference sequence). The DNA of the CDR3 is TGTGCCTGGAGTGTACCTCTGGGACAGGCCGAAACTGAAGCTTTCTTT. The encoded protein is CAWSVPLGQAETEAFF.

The V and J genes are TRBV25-1 and TRBJ2-7; the D gene could be TRBD1 or TRBD2 (6 bases each). There are 13 residues in the CDR3. Trimming removed 9 bases at V and 3 bases at J, with 15 bases between. Per the germline V gene, CDR1 is MGHDK and CDR2 is SYGVNS. The CDR3 DNA reads TGTGCCAGTGGGGGCAGGCGGGGCTACGAGCAGTACTTC. Its protein is CASGGRRGYEQYF.

The chain combines TRBV29-1 with TRBJ2-1; the D gene is possibly TRBD2 (5 bases). Germline V CDR1 and CDR2: SQVTM, ANQGSEA. The CDR3 is made up of 13 amino acids. CDR3 DNA sequence: TGCAGTGGAGGTACCGGTGTGTTCAATGAGCAGTTCTTC. Translating gives CSGGTGVFNEQFF.

The count of this clone is one. This chain connects TRBV5-1 to TRBJ1-1; maybe TRBD1 (5 bases). V dropped 0 bases and J dropped 1 base, with 10 bases sitting between them. The CDR3 has 15 amino acids. Germline V gene sequence: CDR1 SGHRS, CDR2 YFSETQ. This chain's CDR3 is CASSLVGPGNTEAFF. CDR3 nucleotides: TGCGCCAGCAGCTTGGTGGGGCCTGGGAACACTGAAGCTTTCTTT.

This clone showed up just once. Other DNA sequences in this sample translate to the same CDR3. The chain recombines TRBV3-1 (or the pseudogene TRBV3-2) with TRBJ2-2; D remains unclear. V was trimmed by 3 bases and J by 6 bases, leaving 5 bases between them. The CDR3 totals 12 residues. Germline loops: CDR1 LGHDT, CDR2 YNNKEL (reference sequence). The DNA of the CDR3 is TGTGCCAGCAGCCATCTCTCCGGGGAGCTGTTTTTT. It is translated as CASSHLSGELFF.